This T cell receptor (beta chain) stems from a study of neurological immune-mediated disorders. Study-wide results and caveats: Patients with HTLV-1-associated myelopathy had the highest level of TCR clonal expansion, whereas patients with multiple sclerosis had the lowest level, falling beneath the level found in healthy controls.

As for time point: longitudinal time-point 3. cDNA synthesis was performed by 5'RACE with 10-nucleotide random UMIs. TCRdb recomputed calls from the 5' RACE reads with MiXCR, one row per CDR3 protein. The sample yields 53,000 or so distinct CDR3 sequences, 7.5% to 9.5% seen once. At least ten counts were recorded for this clonotype. Its antigen is as yet unknown. This CDR3 has 11 amino acids. CDR1 DFQATT and CDR2 SNEGSKA come from the germline V gene (reference sequence). V was clipped by 5 bases and J by 6 bases, with 11 bases between them. The rearrangement joins TRBV20-1 to TRBJ2-7; D is unclear. The sample consisted of PBMCs. The receptor was isolated from a woman aged 40 to 50 in good health. Written as DNA, the CDR3 is TGCAGTGCTGGTACAGTTTCCGAGCAGTACTTC. Residues: CSAGTVSEQYF.